The 25 T cell receptor beta chains in this list originate from one sample, sequenced in a study of blood T cells in healthy people across ages. Next came a second PCR, run for about 7 to 11 cycles, which used a sample-barcoded 5' primer along with a J-beta primer mix. MiXCR, applied by TCRdb to the 5' RACE reads, yields one record per CDR3 protein. The sample carries roughly 1,500,000 distinct CDR3 sequences, about 40% recorded once. Sequenced: blood. Receptors originate from a woman younger than 30 in good health.

CDR3 in amino acids: CSARDRSHTEAFF. DNA of the CDR3: TGCAGTGCTAGAGATCGTAGTCACACTGAAGCTTTCTTT. The chain couples TRBV20-1 to TRBJ1-1; no clear D. V lost 0 bases to trimming and J lost 3 bases, with 8 bases between them. The CDR3 is made up of 13 amino acids. Germline V gene data show CDR1 as DFQATT and CDR2 as SNEGSKA (reference sequence).

With regard to this clonotype: Since the CDR3 does not end with the conserved phenylalanine or tryptophan, this likely comes from a read error. This chain joins TRBV11-2 and TRBJ2-1; 9 bases match TRBD2. Trimming removed 5 bases from V and 7 bases from J; junction bases left unmatched: 9. From germline, CDR1 is SGHAT and CDR2 FQNNGV. The CDR3 is 15 residues long. CDR3 in amino acids: CASSRRTSAYNEQFL. The CDR3 DNA reads as TGTGCCAGCAGCCGCAGGACTAGCGCGTATAATGAGCAGTTCTTA.

The rearrangement links TRBV6-5 to TRBJ2-5, with D possibly being TRBD1 (6 bases). Germline loops: CDR1 MNHEY, CDR2 SVGAGI. CDR3 length: 15 amino acids. Trimming took 5 bases from V and 3 from J, leaving 16 bases between them. In nucleotides, the CDR3 is TGTGCCAGCAGTGGGGCAGGGGCCGGCAAAGAGACCCAGTACTTC. This encodes CASSGAGAGKETQYF.

With regard to this clonotype: Possible read error: a much larger clone is one base away. CDR3 in amino acids: CASSPLAERDKNIPYF. DNA of the CDR3: TGCGCCAGCAGTCCCTTGGCGGAGAGGGACAAAAACATTCCGTACTTC. The chain couples TRBV4-1 to TRBJ2-5, with D perhaps TRBD1 (6 bases). CDR3 length equals 16 residues. CDR1 is MGHRA and CDR2 is YSYEKL in the germline V gene. Trimming shortened V by 6 bases and J by 13 bases, and 30 bases separated the two germline ends.

The genes are TRBV10-3 and TRBJ1-2, with 7 bases lining up with TRBD1. CDR3 length equals 12 residues. The germline CDR1 and CDR2 sequences are ENHRY and SYGVKD. V shed 6 bases and J 4 bases; nucleotides not matched to a gene: 2. The CDR3 DNA follows: TGTGCCATCAGAGGGGACAGCTATGGCTACACCTTC. Translation gives CAIRGDSYGYTF.

The chain links TRBV29-1 to TRBJ2-2; D unclear. The CDR3 length is 15 residues. Germline loops: CDR1 SQVTM, CDR2 ANQGSEA. V was pared by 2 bases and J by 5 bases, with 15 bases between. The CDR3 reads CSVEPAVSRTGELFF. CDR3 in DNA: TGCAGCGTTGAACCAGCAGTCAGTCGGACCGGGGAGCTGTTTTTT.

The table lists this clonotype with a count of one. This sequence may be a read error, since a much larger clone differs from it by one base. The V call is TRBV2, the J call TRBJ2-5, with 8 positions matching TRBD2. This CDR3 comprises 12 residues. Looked up from germline, CDR1 is SNHLY and CDR2 is FYNNEI. Here the CDR3 reads CRSGGSDNEQYF. The DNA of the CDR3 is TGTAGGAGCGGGGGCTCCGACAATGAGCAGTACTTC.

The chain combines TRBV3-1 with TRBJ2-1; 13 bases align to TRBD2. This CDR3 comprises 19 residues. With V trimmed by 0 bases and J by 6 bases, 11 bases remained unmatched. Per the germline V gene, CDR1 is LGHDT and CDR2 is YNNKEL (reference sequence). In nucleotides, the CDR3 is TGTGCCAGCAGCCAAGACCACCGACTAGCGGGGGGAAGGTCCAATGAGCAGTTCTTC. Its protein is CASSQDHRLAGGRSNEQFF.

The genes are TRBV20-1 and TRBJ2-7; no firm D call. The germline gives CDR1 DFQATT, CDR2 SNEGSKA (reference sequence). The CDR3 totals 14 residues. The V end was cut by 1 base, the J end by 0 bases, with 10 bases between. The CDR3 sequence: CSARVRENSYEQYF. CDR3 coding DNA: TGCAGTGCTAGAGTTCGAGAGAACTCCTACGAGCAGTACTTC.

The chain links TRBV3-1 to TRBJ2-2; the D gene is possibly TRBD1 (6 bases). Trimming took off 5 bases at V and 6 bases at J, with 16 bases between the two ends. Germline CDR1 LGHDT, CDR2 YNNKEL (reference sequence). This CDR3 comprises 15 residues. CDR3 protein: CASSSGYGGPGELFF. CDR3 nucleotides: TGTGCCAGCAGCTCGGGATATGGGGGCCCCGGGGAGCTGTTTTTT. Filled out from reference TRBV3-1 and TRBJ2-2, the complete variable domain reads DTAVSQTPKYLVTQMGNDKSIKCEQNLGHDTMYWYKQDSKKFLKIMFSYNNKELIINETVPNRFSPKSPDKAHLNLHINSLELGDSAVYFCASSSGYGGPGELFFGEGSRLTVL.

The gene calls are TRBV12-3 or TRBV12-4 and TRBJ2-1; TRBD1 agrees at 10 bases. The CDR3 covers 17 residues. Trimming took 5 bases from V and 2 from J; bases not matched to a gene: 9. CDR3 nucleotides: TGTGCCAGCAGTAGCCCTCCGGGACAGGGGACCTACAATGAGCAGTTCTTC. It specifies CASSSPPGQGTYNEQFF.

The chain couples TRBV2 to TRBJ1-2; no clear D. Per the germline V gene, CDR1 is SNHLY and CDR2 is FYNNEI. The CDR3 runs to 13 residues. Trimming stripped 4 bases from V and 8 bases from J, with 14 bases between. The CDR3 region has the DNA TGTGCCAGCAGTGCCGAGGGTGTGGGAGGCTACACCTTC. Protein sequence: CASSAEGVGGYTF. The full variable domain, its missing parts supplied by reference TRBV2 and TRBJ1-2, is EPEVTQTPSHQVTQMGQEVILRCVPISNHLYFYWYRQILGQKVEFLVSFYNNEISEKSEIFDDQFSVERPDGSNFTLKIRSTKLEDSAMYFCASSAEGVGGYTFGSGTRLTVV.

With respect to this clonotype: The junction departs from the called germline gene at one end, perhaps through a read error. The chain joins TRBV10-1 to TRBJ2-5; 7 nucleotides align to TRBD2. The CDR3 runs 14 residues. Germline assignment: CDR1 WNHNN and CDR2 SYGVQD (reference sequence). The CDR3 region is CASRESSGAETQYF. The CDR3 coding sequence is TGCGCCAGCAGGGAGTCTAGCGGAGCAGAGACCCAGTACTTC.

The CDR3 spells CSVEEGTGGRMGIYGYTF. The CDR3, as DNA: TGCAGCGTTGAAGAGGGGACAGGGGGCCGGATGGGGATCTATGGCTACACCTTC. The gene calls are TRBV29-1 and TRBJ1-2, with TRBD1 matching 12 bases. Trimming at V came to 0 bases and at J to 4 bases, leaving 12 bases not matched to a gene. There are 18 residues in the CDR3. Germline-derived CDR1 and CDR2 are SQVTM and ANQGSEA.

V gene TRBV9 combines with J gene TRBJ2-7; no definite D call. The CDR3 is 14 residues long. Germline CDR1 is SGDLS and CDR2 is YYNGEE. The V end was cut by 0 bases, the J end by 1 base, with 8 bases between. DNA for the CDR3: TGTGCCAGCAGCGTAGAATTGGGGTCCTACGAGCAGTACTTC. Its translation: CASSVELGSYEQYF.

In this sample, this clonotype turned up a few times. This chain joins TRBV20-1 and TRBJ2-1, with 9 bases matching TRBD2. The CDR3 has 16 amino acids. J lost 1 base, V lost 6 bases, and 10 bases had no gene match. The germline gives CDR1 DFQATT, CDR2 SNEGSKA (reference sequence). The CDR3 bases are TGCAGTGCAGACGGCCTAGCGGGAACATCCTACAATGAGCAGTTCTTC. This sequence encodes CSADGLAGTSYNEQFF.

This rearrangement joins TRBV4-1 to TRBJ1-2; TRBD1 matches 9 bases. The CDR3 runs to 15 residues. The germline CDR1 and CDR2 sequences are MGHRA and YSYEKL. After removal of 4 bases from V and 4 bases from J, the junction contained 7 bases not matched to a gene. The CDR3 loop is CASSRTGTGLYGYTF. CDR3 in DNA: TGCGCCAGCAGCCGAACCGGGACAGGGCTCTATGGCTACACCTTC.

The V call is TRBV4-1, the J call TRBJ2-1; D is possibly TRBD2 (5 bases). Germline V CDR1 and CDR2: MGHRA, YSYEKL. V lost 2 bases and J 0 bases, leaving 11 bases between the germline ends. This CDR3 comprises 16 residues. The DNA for the CDR3 is TGCGCCAGCAGCCAATTGGAGGTGAGCTCCTACAATGAGCAGTTCTTC. Its translation: CASSQLEVSSYNEQFF.

This chain connects TRBV29-1 to TRBJ1-1; 7 positions agree with TRBD1. This CDR3 spans 12 amino acids. CDR1 and CDR2 (germline): SQVTM, ANQGSEA. The junction had 8 bases not matched to a gene; V was cut back by 1 base and J by 12 bases. Written as DNA, the CDR3 is TGCAGCGTTGAAGGGGGAGGGGGCGTACCTTTCTTT. This sequence encodes CSVEGGGGVPFF.

The genes are TRBV20-1 and TRBJ1-1; D unclear. The V gene's germline CDR1 is DFQATT and CDR2 SNEGSKA (reference sequence). The CDR3 sequence is 14 residues long. The V end lost 0 bases, the J end lost 0 bases, and 8 bases lay between the germline ends. DNA of the CDR3: TGCAGTGCTAGAGAGAACATTTTGAACACTGAAGCTTTCTTT. Residues: CSARENILNTEAFF.

The table lists this clonotype with a few counts. V and J are TRBV20-1 and TRBJ2-2, with TRBD2 matching over 14 bases. J gave up 8 bases and V 5 bases, and 4 bases lay outside the gene matches. CDR3 size: 14 residues. CDR1 and CDR2 (germline): DFQATT, SNEGSKA (reference sequence). The CDR3 nucleotides are TGCAGTGCTCAGGGACTAGCGGGGGTTGGGGAGCTGTTTTTT. This encodes CSAQGLAGVGELFF.

The gene calls are TRBV15 and TRBJ2-2, with D perhaps being TRBD1 or TRBD2 (5 bases each). The CDR3 contains 17 residues. Germline V gene lookup returns CDR1 LNHNV and CDR2 YYDKDF (reference sequence). Trimming stripped 1 base from V and 3 bases from J, with 15 bases between. This CDR3 reads CATSRGSWDLYTGELFF. As DNA, the CDR3 is TGTGCCACCAGCAGAGGGTCTTGGGACCTATACACCGGGGAGCTGTTTTTT. Full variable domain (missing parts from reference TRBV15 and TRBJ2-2): DAMVIQNPRYQVTQFGKPVTLSCSQTLNHNVMYWYQQKSSQAPKLLFHYYDKDFNNEADTPDNFQSRRPNTSFCFLDIRSPGLGDTAMYLCATSRGSWDLYTGELFFGEGSRLTVL.

Only a few counts were recorded for this clonotype. The CDR3 sequence: CASSLRGSEQYF. The CDR3 nucleotides are TGTGCCAGCAGTTTAAGGGGTTCCGAGCAGTACTTC. The chain combines TRBV27 with TRBJ2-7; perhaps TRBD1 as D (5 bases). V gave up 2 bases and J gave up 6 bases, with 8 bases separating them. The V gene's germline CDR1 is MNHEY and CDR2 SMNVEV (reference sequence). There are 12 residues in the CDR3.

This clonotype was detected many times. The V and J genes are TRBV4-2 and TRBJ2-1; 9 bases fit TRBD2. Germline V CDR1 and CDR2: LGHNA, YNFKEQ. This CDR3 has 16 residues. Trimming removed 2 bases from V and 3 bases from J; junction bases left unmatched: 5. For the CDR3, the DNA is TGTGCCAGCAGCCAACGATCGACTAGCGGCTACAATGAGCAGTTCTTC. It encodes CASSQRSTSGYNEQFF.

The CDR3 loop is CASSILAGEQSDEQYF. DNA of the CDR3: TGTGCCAGCAGCATTTTAGCGGGGGAGCAGTCGGACGAGCAGTACTTC. The chain is built from TRBV9 and TRBJ2-4; TRBD2 aligns across 9 bases. The end of the DNA fits TRBJ2-7 better, so the J call may be wrong. Germline loops: CDR1 SGDLS, CDR2 YYNGEE. The CDR3 runs to 16 residues.